The rows below give T cell receptor beta chains drawn from one sample of a study of shared clonotypes between healthy human individuals. The data were produced by immunoSEQ multiplex PCR, yet TCRdb's version contains in-frame clones alone and is incomplete. The repertoire holds 2 million to 2.5 million clones, with about nine tenths as singletons. Sample: naive CD4+ T cells from PBMCs. These receptors all come from a man aged 18-30 years in good health. Some clones in this sample may be carry-over from other donors' samples. CDR3s include the opening cysteine and the closing phenylalanine or tryptophan. D genes are given only for firm matches. For some rows the clone size is stated as once, few or many, or as a class when expanded; others skip it.

15,NA,TRBD2,TRBJ2-7,TRBV4-1,TGCGCCAGCAGCCAACCGACTAGCGGGATCTACGAGCAGTACTTC,CASSQPTSGIYEQYF
14,NA,NA,TRBJ2-5,TRBV5-1,TGCGCCAGCAGCCTTTGGGTGGGTTTGGAGACCCAGTACTTC,CASSLWVGLETQYF
14,NA,TRBD1,TRBJ2-7,TRBV11-2,TGTGCCAGCAGCTTGGACAGGGGGAAGTACGAGCAGTACTTC,CASSLDRGKYEQYF
16,NA,NA,TRBJ2-5,TRBV5-1,TGCGCCAGCAGGCCGTCCAGGGACATCTGGCAAGAGACCCAGTACTTC,CASRPSRDIWQETQYF
14,NA,TRBD2,TRBJ2-7,TRBV6-5,TGTGCCAGCAGTTACAACCGCGGGGGAGGCGAGCAGTACTTC,CASSYNRGGGEQYF
14,NA,TRBD1,TRBJ2-7,TRBV28,TGTGCCAGCAGATCCCCCGGGACAGGGGGCAAGCAGTACTTC,CASRSPGTGGKQYF
15,NA,NA,TRBJ1-3,TRBV5-6,TGTGCCAGCAGCTTGGAGAGGGGGTCTGGAAACACCATATATTTT,CASSLERGSGNTIYF
19,NA,TRBD2,TRBJ2-1,TRBV28,TGTGCCAGCAGTCCCCGAGCCGGGACTAGCGGGAGGGCCGTCAATGAGCAGTTCTTC,CASSPRAGTSGRAVNEQFF
16,NA,NA,TRBJ2-1,TRBV4-1,TGCGCCAGCAGCCAAGTGGGCACACCTTTTACGAATGAGCAGTTCTTC,CASSQVGTPFTNEQFF
11,NA,NA,TRBJ2-3,TRBV7-2,TGTGCCAGCAGCTTTTCAGATACGCAGTATTTT,CASSFSDTQYF
11,NA,NA,TRBJ1-1,TRBV28,TGTGCCAGCAGTATCAACACTGAAGCTTTCTTT,CASSINTEAFF
14,once,TRBD2,TRBJ2-5,TRBV6-5,TGTGCCAGCAGTTACGTCCGGGAGGGGTCGACCCAGTACTTC,CASSYVREGSTQYF
15,NA,NA,TRBJ1-2,TRBV7-3,TGTGCCAGCAGCTTGGGCAGAATAGAGGCCTATGGCTACACCTTC,CASSLGRIEAYGYTF
14,few,TRBD1,TRBJ1-1,TRBV5-1,TGCGCCAGCAGCACCTTAGGACAGGACACTGAAGCTTTCTTT,CASSTLGQDTEAFF
16,NA,NA,TRBJ2-3,TRBV29-1,TGCAGCGTTGATGACTATATTAGGGTAGTAACAGATACGCAGTATTTT,CSVDDYIRVVTDTQYF
16,NA,NA,TRBJ2-1,TRBV21-1,TGTGCCAGCAGCGCCAGGAAGACAGGGGTTGTGGGGGAGCAGTTCTTC,CASSARKTGVVGEQFF
15,few,TRBD1,TRBJ1-5,TRBV6-1,TGTGCCAGCAGTGGGACAGGGGATGACAATCAGCCCCAGCATTTT,CASSGTGDDNQPQHF
13,NA,TRBD1,TRBJ1-2,TRBV7-2,TGTGCCAGCAGCTTTAAACGACAGGGGGGCTACACCTTC,CASSFKRQGGYTF
14,NA,NA,TRBJ1-1,TRBV4-3,TGCGCCAGCAGCCAAGTCGGGGGAAACACTGAAGCTTTCTTT,CASSQVGGNTEAFF
13,NA,NA,TRBJ2-5,TRBV5-6,TGTGCCAGCAGCCGAGGGATACGGGAGACCCAGTACTTC,CASSRGIRETQYF